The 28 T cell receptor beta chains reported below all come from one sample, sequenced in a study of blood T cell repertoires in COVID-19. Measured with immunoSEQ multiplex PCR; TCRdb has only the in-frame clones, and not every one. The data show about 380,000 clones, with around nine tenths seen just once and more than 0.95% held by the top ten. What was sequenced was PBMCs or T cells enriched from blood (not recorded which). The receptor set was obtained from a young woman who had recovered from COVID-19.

CDR3 loop: CASSQAFSGYQETQYF. The CDR3 region has the DNA TGTGCCAGCAGCCAAGCCTTTAGCGGCTACCAAGAGACCCAGTACTTC. The chain employs TRBV3-1 (or the pseudogene TRBV3-2) and TRBJ2-5; D may be TRBD2 (6 bases). The CDR3 has 16 residues. Germline V gene lookup returns CDR1 LGHDT and CDR2 YNNKEL (reference sequence). Trimming stripped 1 base from V and 0 bases from J, with 12 bases between.

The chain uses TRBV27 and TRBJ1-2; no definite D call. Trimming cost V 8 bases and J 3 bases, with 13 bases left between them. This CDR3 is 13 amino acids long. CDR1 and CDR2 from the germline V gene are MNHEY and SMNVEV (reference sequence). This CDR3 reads CASREGSYYGYTF. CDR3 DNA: TGTGCCAGCCGGGAGGGCTCCTACTATGGCTACACCTTC.

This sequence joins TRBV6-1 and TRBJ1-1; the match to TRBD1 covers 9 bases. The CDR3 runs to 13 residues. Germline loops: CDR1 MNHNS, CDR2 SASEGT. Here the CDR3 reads CASRDREDTEAFF. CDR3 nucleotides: TGTGCTAGCCGGGACAGGGAGGACACTGAAGCTTTCTTT.

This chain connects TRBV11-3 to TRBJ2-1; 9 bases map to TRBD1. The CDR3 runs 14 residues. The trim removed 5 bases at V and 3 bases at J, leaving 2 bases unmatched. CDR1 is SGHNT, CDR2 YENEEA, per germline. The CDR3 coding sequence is TGTGCCAGCAGCCGGGACAGGGACTACAATGAGCAGTTCTTC. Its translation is CASSRDRDYNEQFF.

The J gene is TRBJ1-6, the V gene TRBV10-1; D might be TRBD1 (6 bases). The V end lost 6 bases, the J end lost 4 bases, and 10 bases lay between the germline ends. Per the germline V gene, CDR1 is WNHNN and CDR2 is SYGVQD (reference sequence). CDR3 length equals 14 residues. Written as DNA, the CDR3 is TGCGCCAGCAGCACAGGACAGTATAATTCACCCCTCCACTTT. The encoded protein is CASSTGQYNSPLHF.

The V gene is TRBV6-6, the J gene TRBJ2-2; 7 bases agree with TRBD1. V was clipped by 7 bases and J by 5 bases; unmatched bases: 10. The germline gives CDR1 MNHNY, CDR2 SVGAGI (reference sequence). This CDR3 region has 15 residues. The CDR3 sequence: CASTFPQGRTGELFF. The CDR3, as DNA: TGTGCCAGCACTTTTCCACAGGGGCGGACCGGGGAGCTGTTTTTT.

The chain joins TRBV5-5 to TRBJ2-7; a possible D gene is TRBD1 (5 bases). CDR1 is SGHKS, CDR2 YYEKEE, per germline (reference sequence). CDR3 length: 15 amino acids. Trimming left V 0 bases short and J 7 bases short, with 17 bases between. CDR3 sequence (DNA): TGTGCCAGCAGCTTGGAGGGGTTGATGGTTGGAGAGCAGTACTTC. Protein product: CASSLEGLMVGEQYF.

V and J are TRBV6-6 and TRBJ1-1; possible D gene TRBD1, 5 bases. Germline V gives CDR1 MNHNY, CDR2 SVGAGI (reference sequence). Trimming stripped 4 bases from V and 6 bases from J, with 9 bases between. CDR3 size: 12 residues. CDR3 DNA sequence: TGTGCCAGCAGTTCTGGGGACTCTGAAGCTTTCTTT. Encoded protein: CASSSGDSEAFF.

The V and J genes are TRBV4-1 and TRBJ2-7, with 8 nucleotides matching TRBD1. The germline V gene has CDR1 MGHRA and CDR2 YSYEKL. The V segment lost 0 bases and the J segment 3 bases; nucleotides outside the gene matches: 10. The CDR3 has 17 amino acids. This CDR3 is CASSQEPSSGGSYEQYF. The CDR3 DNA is TGCGCCAGCAGCCAAGAACCCTCTTCAGGGGGCAGCTACGAGCAGTACTTC.

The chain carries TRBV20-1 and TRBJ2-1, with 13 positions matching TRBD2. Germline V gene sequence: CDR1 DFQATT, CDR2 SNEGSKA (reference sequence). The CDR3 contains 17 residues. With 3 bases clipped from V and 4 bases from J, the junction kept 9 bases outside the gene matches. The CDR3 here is CSASGLAGEEVYNEQFF. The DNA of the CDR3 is TGCAGTGCTAGTGGACTAGCGGGGGAGGAGGTTTACAATGAGCAGTTCTTC.

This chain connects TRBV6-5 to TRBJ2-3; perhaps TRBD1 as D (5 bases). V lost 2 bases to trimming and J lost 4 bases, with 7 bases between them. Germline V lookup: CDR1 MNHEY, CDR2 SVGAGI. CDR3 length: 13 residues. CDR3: CASSYPRADTQYF. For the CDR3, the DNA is TGTGCCAGCAGTTACCCCAGGGCAGATACGCAGTATTTT.

The CDR3 region is CATNPTGEGLNTEAFF. CDR3 coding DNA: TGTGCCACCAATCCGACAGGGGAGGGTTTGAACACTGAAGCTTTCTTT. The chain employs TRBV27 and TRBJ1-1, with 8 bases aligning to TRBD1. V shed 10 bases and J 0 bases; nucleotides not matched to a gene: 13. The CDR3 totals 16 residues. The germline V gene has CDR1 MNHEY and CDR2 SMNVEV (reference sequence).

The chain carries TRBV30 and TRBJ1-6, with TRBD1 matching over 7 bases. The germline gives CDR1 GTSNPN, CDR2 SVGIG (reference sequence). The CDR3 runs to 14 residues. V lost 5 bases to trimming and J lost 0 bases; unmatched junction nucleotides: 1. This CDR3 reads CAWGDSSYNSPLHF. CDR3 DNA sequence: TGTGCCTGGGGGGACAGCTCCTATAATTCACCCCTCCACTTT.

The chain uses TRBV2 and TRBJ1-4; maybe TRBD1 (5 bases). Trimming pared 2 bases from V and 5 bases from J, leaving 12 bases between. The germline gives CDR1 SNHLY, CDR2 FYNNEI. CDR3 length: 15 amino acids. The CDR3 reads CASSEFRQQNEKLFF. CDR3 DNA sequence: TGTGCCAGCAGTGAATTCCGACAGCAAAATGAAAAACTGTTTTTT.

DNA for the CDR3: TGTGCCAGCAGCTTAGTTCTCGGCAGGGGGAATGAGCAGTTCTTC. This codes for CASSLVLGRGNEQFF. The gene calls are TRBV11-2 and TRBJ2-1; TRBD1 aligns across 7 bases. The CDR3 is 15 residues long. Looked up from germline, CDR1 is SGHAT and CDR2 is FQNNGV. Trimming cost V 1 base and J 7 bases; bases outside gene matches: 7.

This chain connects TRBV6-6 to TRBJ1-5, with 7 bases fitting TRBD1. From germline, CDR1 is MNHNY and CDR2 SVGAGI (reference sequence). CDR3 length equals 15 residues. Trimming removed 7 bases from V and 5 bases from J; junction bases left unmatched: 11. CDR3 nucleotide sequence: TGTGCCAGCATTCGATTCAGGGGGTCGGATCAGCCCCAGCATTTT. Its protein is CASIRFRGSDQPQHF.

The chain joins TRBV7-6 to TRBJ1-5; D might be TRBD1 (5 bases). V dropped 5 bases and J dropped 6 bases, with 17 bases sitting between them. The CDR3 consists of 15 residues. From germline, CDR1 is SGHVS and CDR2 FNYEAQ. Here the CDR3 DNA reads TGTGCCAGCAGCGAGCAGGGTCTTCGCGGTCAGCCCCAGCATTTT. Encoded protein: CASSEQGLRGQPQHF.

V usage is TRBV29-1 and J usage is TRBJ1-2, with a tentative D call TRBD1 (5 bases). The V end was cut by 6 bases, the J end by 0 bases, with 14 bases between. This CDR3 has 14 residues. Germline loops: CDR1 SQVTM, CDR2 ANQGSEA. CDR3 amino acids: CSVVRGGSNYGYTF. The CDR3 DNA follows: TGCAGCGTGGTTAGGGGAGGTTCTAACTATGGCTACACCTTC. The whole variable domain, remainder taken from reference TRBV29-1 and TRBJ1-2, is SAVISQKPSRDICQRGTSLTIQCQVDSQVTMMFWYRQQPGQSLTLIATANQGSEATYESGFVIDKFPISRPNLTFSTLTVSNMSPEDSSIYLCSVVRGGSNYGYTFGSGTRLTVV.

This CDR3 reads CASSGIQGRKDYGYTF. The CDR3 nucleotides read TGTGCCAGCAGCGGGATACAGGGAAGGAAAGACTATGGCTACACCTTC. The chain has TRBV9 and TRBJ1-2; possibly TRBD1 for D (6 bases). V gave up 3 bases and J gave up 3 bases, with 18 bases separating them. From germline, CDR1 is SGDLS and CDR2 YYNGEE. This CDR3 has 16 amino acids.

The CDR3 loop is CAWSPGLAISTDTQYF. CDR3 bases: TGTGCCTGGAGTCCTGGACTAGCTATTAGCACAGATACGCAGTATTTT. The J gene is TRBJ2-3, the V gene TRBV30; 8 nucleotides align to TRBD2. This CDR3 has 16 amino acids. Trimming removed 2 bases from V and 0 bases from J; junction bases left unmatched: 7. Per germline, CDR1 GTSNPN and CDR2 SVGIG (reference sequence).

For the CDR3, the DNA is TGTGCCAGGCGGGACAGCTCCTACGAGCAGTACTTC. This encodes CARRDSSYEQYF. The genes are TRBV9 and TRBJ2-7, with a weak D call TRBD1 (7 bases). Germline values: CDR1 SGDLS, CDR2 YYNGEE. V lost 8 bases, J lost 0 bases, and 9 bases lay in between. CDR3 length: 12 amino acids.

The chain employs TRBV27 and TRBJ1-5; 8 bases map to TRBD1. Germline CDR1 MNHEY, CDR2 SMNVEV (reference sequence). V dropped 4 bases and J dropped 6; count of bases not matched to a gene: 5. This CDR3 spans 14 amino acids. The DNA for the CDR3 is TGTGCCAGCAGTTCCGGACAGGGCACTCAGCCCCAGCATTTT. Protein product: CASSSGQGTQPQHF.

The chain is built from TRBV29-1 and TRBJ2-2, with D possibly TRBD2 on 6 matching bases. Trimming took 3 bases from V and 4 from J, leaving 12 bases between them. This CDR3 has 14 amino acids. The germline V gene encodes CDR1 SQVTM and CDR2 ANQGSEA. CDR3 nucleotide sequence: TGCAGCGTTGAGAAGGACGGGGGCACCGGGGAGCTGTTTTTT. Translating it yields CSVEKDGGTGELFF.

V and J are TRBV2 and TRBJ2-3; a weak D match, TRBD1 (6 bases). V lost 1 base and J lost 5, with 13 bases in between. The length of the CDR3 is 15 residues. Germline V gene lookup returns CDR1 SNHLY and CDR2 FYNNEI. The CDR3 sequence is CASSEGTAEVDTQYF. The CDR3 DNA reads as TGTGCCAGCAGTGAAGGGACAGCGGAGGTAGATACGCAGTATTTT.

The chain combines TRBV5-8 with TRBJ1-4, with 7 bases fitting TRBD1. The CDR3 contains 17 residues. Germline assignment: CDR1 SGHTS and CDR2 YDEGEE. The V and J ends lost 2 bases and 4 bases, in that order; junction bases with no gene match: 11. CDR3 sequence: CASSFLGQPGFNEKLFF. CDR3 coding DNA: TGTGCCAGCAGCTTTTTGGGACAGCCCGGCTTTAATGAAAAACTGTTTTTT. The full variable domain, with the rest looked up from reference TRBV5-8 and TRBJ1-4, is EAGVTQSPTHLIKTRGQQATLRCSPISGHTSVYWYQQALGLGLQFLLWYDEGEERNRGNFPPRFSGRQFPNYSSELNVNALELEDSALYLCASSFLGQPGFNEKLFFGSGTQLSVL.

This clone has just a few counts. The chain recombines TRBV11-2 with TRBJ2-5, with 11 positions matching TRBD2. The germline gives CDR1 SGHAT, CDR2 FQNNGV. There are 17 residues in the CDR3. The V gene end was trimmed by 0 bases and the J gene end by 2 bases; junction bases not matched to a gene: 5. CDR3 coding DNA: TGTGCCAGCAGCTTAGATCGACTAGCGGGGCCTCAAGAGACCCAGTACTTC. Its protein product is CASSLDRLAGPQETQYF.

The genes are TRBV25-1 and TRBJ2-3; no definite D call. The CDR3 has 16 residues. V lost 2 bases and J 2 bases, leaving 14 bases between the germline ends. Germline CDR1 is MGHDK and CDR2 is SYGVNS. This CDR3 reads CASSEVSSLLTDTQYF. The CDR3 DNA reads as TGTGCCAGCAGTGAAGTAAGCTCCCTGCTCACAGATACGCAGTATTTT.

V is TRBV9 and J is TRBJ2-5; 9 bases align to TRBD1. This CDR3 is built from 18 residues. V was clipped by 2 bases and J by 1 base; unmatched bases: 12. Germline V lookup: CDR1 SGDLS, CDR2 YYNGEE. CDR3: CASSVAPGTGSFQETQYF. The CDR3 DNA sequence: TGTGCCAGCAGCGTCGCCCCCGGGACAGGGAGTTTCCAAGAGACCCAGTACTTC.